This TCR beta chain was captured in a study of early T cells in non-severe SARS-CoV-2 infection. Germline V lookup: CDR1 LNHDA, CDR2 SQIVND (reference sequence). This CDR3 has 14 amino acids. The V and J ends lost 8 bases and 5 bases respectively, with 16 bases between them. MiXCR was run by TCRdb on the 5' RACE reads, yielding one entry per CDR3 protein. The table has 50,000 to 65,000 distinct CDR3 sequences, 8.9% seen once; the top ten hold around 17%. The sequence was collected from an adult who was a healthcare worker with PCR-confirmed SARS-CoV-2 infection or an uninfected control (not recorded which). Input material: whole blood. The rearrangement links TRBV19 to TRBJ2-1; perhaps TRBD2 as D (5 bases). CDR3: CASESLAGNNEQFF. CDR3 nucleotides: TGTGCCAGTGAAAGCCTCGCGGGCAACAATGAGCAGTTCTTC.